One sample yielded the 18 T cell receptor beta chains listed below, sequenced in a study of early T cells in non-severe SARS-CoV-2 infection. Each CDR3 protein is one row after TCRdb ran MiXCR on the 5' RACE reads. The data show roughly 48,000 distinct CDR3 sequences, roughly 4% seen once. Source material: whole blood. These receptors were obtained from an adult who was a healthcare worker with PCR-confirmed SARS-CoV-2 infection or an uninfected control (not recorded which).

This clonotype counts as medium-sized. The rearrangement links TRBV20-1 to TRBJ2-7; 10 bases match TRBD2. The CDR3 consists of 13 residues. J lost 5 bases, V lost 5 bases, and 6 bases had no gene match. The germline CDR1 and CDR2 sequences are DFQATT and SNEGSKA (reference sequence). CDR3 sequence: CSAGGLAGDEQYF. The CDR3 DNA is TGCAGTGCTGGGGGGCTAGCGGGAGACGAGCAGTACTTC.

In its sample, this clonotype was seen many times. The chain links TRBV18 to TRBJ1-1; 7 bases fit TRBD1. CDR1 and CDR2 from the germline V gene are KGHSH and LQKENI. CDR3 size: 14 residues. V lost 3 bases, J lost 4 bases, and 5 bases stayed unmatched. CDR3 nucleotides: TGTGCCAGCTCACCGGACAGGTATATCACTGAAGCTTTCTTT. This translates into CASSPDRYITEAFF.

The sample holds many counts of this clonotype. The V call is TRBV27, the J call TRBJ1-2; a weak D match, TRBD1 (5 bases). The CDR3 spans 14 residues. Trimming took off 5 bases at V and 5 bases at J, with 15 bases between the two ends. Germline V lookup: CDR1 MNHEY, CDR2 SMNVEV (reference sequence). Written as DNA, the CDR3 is TGTGCCAGCAGTCGGACCGGGACGGATTATGGCTACACCTTC. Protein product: CASSRTGTDYGYTF.

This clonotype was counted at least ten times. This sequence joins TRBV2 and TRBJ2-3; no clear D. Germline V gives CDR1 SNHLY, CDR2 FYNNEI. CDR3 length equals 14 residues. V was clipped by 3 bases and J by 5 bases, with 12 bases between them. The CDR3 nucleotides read TGTGCCAGCAGTGACGGACCCCCTGGAGATACGCAGTATTTT. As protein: CASSDGPPGDTQYF.

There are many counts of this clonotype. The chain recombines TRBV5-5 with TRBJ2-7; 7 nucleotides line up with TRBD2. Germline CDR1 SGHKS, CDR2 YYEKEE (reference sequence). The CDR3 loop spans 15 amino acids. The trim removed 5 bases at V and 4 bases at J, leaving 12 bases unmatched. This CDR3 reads CASRDTGGRIYEQYF. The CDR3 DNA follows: TGTGCCAGCAGAGACACGGGGGGACGGATATACGAGCAGTACTTC.

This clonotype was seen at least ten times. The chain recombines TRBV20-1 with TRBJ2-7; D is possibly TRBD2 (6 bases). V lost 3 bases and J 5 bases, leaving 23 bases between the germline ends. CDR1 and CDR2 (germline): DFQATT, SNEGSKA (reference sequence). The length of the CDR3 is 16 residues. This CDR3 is CSARPSPTGVVDEQYF. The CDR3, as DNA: TGCAGTGCTAGGCCCTCCCCCACGGGAGTGGTGGACGAGCAGTACTTC.

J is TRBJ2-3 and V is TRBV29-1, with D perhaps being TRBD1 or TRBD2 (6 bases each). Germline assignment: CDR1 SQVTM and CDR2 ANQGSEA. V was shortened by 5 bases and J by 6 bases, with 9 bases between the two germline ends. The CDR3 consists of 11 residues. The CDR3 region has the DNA TGCAGCGTTTGGGGGGCGGATACGCAGTATTTT. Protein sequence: CSVWGADTQYF.

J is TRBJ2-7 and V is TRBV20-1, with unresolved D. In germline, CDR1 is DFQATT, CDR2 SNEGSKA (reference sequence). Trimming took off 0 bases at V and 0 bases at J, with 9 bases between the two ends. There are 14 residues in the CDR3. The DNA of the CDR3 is TGCAGTGCTAGAGACGGAAGGAACTCCTACGAGCAGTACTTC. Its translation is CSARDGRNSYEQYF.

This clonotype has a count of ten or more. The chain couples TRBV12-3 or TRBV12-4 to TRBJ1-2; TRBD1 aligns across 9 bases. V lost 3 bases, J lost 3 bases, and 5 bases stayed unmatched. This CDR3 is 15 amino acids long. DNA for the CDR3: TGTGCCAGCAGTTTTACAGGGGGCAGCGACTATGGCTACACCTTC. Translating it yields CASSFTGGSDYGYTF.

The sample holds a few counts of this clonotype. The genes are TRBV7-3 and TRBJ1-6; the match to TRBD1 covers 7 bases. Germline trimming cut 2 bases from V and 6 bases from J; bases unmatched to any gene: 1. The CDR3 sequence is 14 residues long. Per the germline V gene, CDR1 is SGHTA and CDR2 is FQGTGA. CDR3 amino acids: CASSLDRVNSPLHF. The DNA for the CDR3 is TGTGCCAGCAGCTTAGACAGGGTTAATTCACCCCTCCACTTT.

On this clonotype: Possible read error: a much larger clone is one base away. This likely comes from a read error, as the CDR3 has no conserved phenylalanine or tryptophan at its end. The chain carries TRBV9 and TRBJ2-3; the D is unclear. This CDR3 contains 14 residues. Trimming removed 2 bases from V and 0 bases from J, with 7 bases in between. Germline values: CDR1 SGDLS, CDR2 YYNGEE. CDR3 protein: CASSVFASTDTQYI. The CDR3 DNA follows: TGTGCCAGCAGCGTCTTTGCTAGCACAGATACGCAGTATATT.

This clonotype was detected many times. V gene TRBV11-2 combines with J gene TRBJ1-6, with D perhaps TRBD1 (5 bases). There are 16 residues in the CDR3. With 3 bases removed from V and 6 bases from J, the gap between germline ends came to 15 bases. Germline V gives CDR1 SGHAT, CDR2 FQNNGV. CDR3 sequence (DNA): TGTGCCAGCAGCTTTCCCACGGGGACTTCTAATTCACCCCTCCACTTT. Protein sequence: CASSFPTGTSNSPLHF.

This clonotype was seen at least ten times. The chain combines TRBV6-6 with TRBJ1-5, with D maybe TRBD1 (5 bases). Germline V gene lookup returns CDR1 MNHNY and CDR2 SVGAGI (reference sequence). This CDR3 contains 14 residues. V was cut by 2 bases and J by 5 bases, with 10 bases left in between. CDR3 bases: TGTGCCAGCAGTTACGGGGCGGGGGATCAGCCCCAGCATTTT. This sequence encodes CASSYGAGDQPQHF.

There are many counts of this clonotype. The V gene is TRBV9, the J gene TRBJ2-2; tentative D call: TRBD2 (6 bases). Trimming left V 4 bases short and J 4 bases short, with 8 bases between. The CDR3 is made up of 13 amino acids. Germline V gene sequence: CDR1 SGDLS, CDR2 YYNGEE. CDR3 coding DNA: TGTGCCAGCAGCTTGGGGGGCACCGGGGAGCTGTTTTTT. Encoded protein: CASSLGGTGELFF.

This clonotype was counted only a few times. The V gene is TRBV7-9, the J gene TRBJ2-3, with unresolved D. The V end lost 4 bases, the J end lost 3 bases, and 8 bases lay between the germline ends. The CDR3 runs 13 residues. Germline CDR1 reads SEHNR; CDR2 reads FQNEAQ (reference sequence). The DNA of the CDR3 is TGTGCCAGCAGCTGGTATGAGACAGATACGCAGTATTTT. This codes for CASSWYETDTQYF.

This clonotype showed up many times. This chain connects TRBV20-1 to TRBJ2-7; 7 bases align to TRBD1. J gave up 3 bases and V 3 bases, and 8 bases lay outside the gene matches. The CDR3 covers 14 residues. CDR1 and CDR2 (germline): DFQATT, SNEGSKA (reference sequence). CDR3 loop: CSASFPDRDYEQYF. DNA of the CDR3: TGCAGTGCTAGTTTCCCTGACAGGGACTACGAGCAGTACTTC.

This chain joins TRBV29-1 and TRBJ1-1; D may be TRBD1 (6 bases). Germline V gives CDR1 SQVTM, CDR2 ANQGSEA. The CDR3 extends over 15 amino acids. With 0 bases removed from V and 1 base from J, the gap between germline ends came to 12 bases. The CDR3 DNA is TGCAGCGTTGAAGATCTGGGGGCCAGGAACACTGAAGCTTTCTTT. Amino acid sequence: CSVEDLGARNTEAFF.

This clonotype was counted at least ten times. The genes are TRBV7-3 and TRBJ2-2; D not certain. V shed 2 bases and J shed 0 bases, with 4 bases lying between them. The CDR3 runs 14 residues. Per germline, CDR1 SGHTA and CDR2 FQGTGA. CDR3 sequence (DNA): TGTGCCAGCAGCTTACCCCCGAACACCGGGGAGCTGTTTTTT. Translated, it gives CASSLPPNTGELFF.